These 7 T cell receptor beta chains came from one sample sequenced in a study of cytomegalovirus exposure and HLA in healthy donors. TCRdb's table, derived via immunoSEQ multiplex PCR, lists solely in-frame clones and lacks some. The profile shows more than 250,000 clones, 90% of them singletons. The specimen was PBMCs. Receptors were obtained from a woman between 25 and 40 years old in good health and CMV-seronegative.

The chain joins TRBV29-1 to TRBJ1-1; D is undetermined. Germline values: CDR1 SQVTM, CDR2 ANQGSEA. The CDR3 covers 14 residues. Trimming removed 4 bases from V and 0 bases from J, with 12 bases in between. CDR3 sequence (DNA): TGCAGCGTTGTTGGGCGCCGGGTGAACACTGAAGCTTTCTTT. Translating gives CSVVGRRVNTEAFF.

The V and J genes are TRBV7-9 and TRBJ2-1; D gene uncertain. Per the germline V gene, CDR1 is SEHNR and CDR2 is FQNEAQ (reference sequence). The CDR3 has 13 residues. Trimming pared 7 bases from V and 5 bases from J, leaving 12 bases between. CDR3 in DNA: TGTGCCAGCACCTATAGGGCTGACAATGAGCAGTTCTTC. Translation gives CASTYRADNEQFF.

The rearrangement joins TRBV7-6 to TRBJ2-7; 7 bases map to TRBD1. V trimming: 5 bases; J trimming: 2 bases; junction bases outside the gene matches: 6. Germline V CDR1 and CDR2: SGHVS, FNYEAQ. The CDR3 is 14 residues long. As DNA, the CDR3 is TGTGCCAGCAGCCCGGGACAGTCCCCCTACGAGCAGTACTTC. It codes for CASSPGQSPYEQYF. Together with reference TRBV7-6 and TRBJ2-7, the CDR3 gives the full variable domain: GAGVSQSPRYKVTKRGQDVALRCDPISGHVSLYWYRQALGQGPEFLTYFNYEAQQDKSGLPNDRFSAERPEGSISTLTIQRTEQRDSAMYRCASSPGQSPYEQYFGPGTRLTVT.

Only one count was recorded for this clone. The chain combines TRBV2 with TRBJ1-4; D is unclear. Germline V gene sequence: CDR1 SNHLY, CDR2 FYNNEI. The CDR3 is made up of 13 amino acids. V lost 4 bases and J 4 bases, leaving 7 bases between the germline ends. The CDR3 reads CASSGEFNEKLFF. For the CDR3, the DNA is TGTGCCAGCAGTGGGGAGTTTAATGAAAAACTGTTTTTT.

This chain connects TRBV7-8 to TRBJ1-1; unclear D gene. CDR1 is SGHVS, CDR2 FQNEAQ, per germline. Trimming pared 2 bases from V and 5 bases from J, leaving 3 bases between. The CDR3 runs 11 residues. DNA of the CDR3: TGTGCCAGCAGCTTACGAACTGAAGCTTTCTTT. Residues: CASSLRTEAFF.

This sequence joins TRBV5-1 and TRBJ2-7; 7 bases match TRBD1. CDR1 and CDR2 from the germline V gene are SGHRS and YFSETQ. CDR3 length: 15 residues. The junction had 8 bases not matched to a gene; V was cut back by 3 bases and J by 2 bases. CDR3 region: CASSSPGQTTYEQYF. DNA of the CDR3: TGCGCCAGCAGCTCCCCGGGACAGACCACCTACGAGCAGTACTTC. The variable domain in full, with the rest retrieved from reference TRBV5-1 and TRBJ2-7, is KAGVTQTPRYLIKTRGQQVTLSCSPISGHRSVSWYQQTPGQGLQFLFEYFSETQRNKGNFPGRFSGRQFSNSRSEMNVSTLELGDSALYLCASSSPGQTTYEQYFGPGTRLTVT.

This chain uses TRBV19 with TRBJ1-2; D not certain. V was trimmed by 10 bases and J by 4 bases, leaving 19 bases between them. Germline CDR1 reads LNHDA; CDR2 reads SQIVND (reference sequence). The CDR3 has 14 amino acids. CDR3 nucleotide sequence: TGTGCCACATCTCCCGGGCTTCTAGGCTATGGCTACACCTTC. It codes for CATSPGLLGYGYTF.